A selection of T cell receptor beta chains follows, all from one sample in a study of tumor-infiltrating lymphocytes in primary liver carcinoma. Each CDR3 protein is one row after TCRdb ran MiXCR on the multiplex PCR reads. This table has about 310,000 distinct CDR3 sequences, 50% to 75% appearing once. Material: peripheral blood. Source of these receptors: a woman aged 30 to 39 with primary liver carcinoma and hepatitis B virus infection. Each CDR3 is given with its conserved first and last residue.

v_gene,j_gene,CDR3aa
TRBV10-3,TRBJ2-1,CAISESGVASYNEQFF
TRBV11-2,TRBJ1-4,CASTKQDRGGTNERLFF
TRBV11-2,TRBJ2-7,CAGSSGSRGEQYF
TRBV7-9,TRBJ1-5,CASSLVPGGAYNQPQHF
TRBV12-3/TRBV12-4,TRBJ2-5,CASSLRTQVQGGETQYF
TRBV2,TRBJ1-1,CASTGGEGTEVFF
TRBV7-9,TRBJ2-2,CASSISGATGELFF
TRBV5-1,TRBJ2-5,CASNPLSGRAEETQYF
TRBV6-5,TRBJ1-4,CASSPAVNEKLFF
TRBV19,TRBJ2-1,CASSPQGGAEQFF
TRBV29-1,TRBJ2-2,CSVGIKLNGSCFF
TRBV11-2,TRBJ2-7,CASSLVGIGNEQYF
TRBV6-2/TRBV6-3,TRBJ2-3,CASSYLRPVYGTDTQYF
TRBV12-3/TRBV12-4,TRBJ1-4,CASSFGVLGKLFF
TRBV6-2/TRBV6-3,TRBJ2-2,CASSPLGIANTGELFF
TRBV30,TRBJ1-2,CAWSVSRGWGGYTF
TRBV6-5,TRBJ2-7,CAGSYKDNSSYEQYF
TRBV6-2/TRBV6-3,TRBJ1-5,CASNGQASNQPQHF
TRBV6-5,TRBJ1-4,CASGGQRVGGKLFF
TRBV12-3/TRBV12-4,TRBJ1-5,CASGWGIGNQSQHF
TRBV7-9,TRBJ2-1,CASTSKYNEQFF
TRBV11-1,TRBJ2-4,CANNSGGIQYF
TRBV11-2,TRBJ2-1,CASSPSGQIRNEQFF
TRBV6-2/TRBV6-3,TRBJ2-7,CASRNQGYEQYF
TRBV25-1,TRBJ2-7,CASSPGTNYEQYF
TRBV30,TRBJ1-2,CAWSTQVGLAYGYTF
TRBV11-2,TRBJ2-2,CASSLGLAGAGELFF
TRBV29-1,TRBJ2-5,CSVAILWALDQEAQYF
TRBV6-6,TRBJ2-3,CASSYGLGTARYRTDTQYF
TRBV7-8,TRBJ2-1,CASSDRGALRLEQFF
TRBV5-6,TRBJ2-7,CASSLVYGNTAYEQYF
TRBV29-1,TRBJ2-3,CSVQAFQGADTQYF
TRBV12-3/TRBV12-4,TRBJ2-5,CASSLREETQYF
TRBV9,TRBJ2-3,CASTMGLTDTQYF
TRBV24-1,TRBJ1-4,CATSDSGRLNEKLFF
TRBV5-4,TRBJ2-1,CASSLGFYESSYNEQLF
TRBV7-8,TRBJ2-2,CASSGTLGGAQLGELFF
TRBV12-5,TRBJ2-1,CASGLETSEQFF
TRBV29-1,TRBJ1-2,CSVEDLGPCGHTF
TRBV6-2/TRBV6-3,TRBJ2-2,CASSYRGQLDTGELFF
TRBV10-3,TRBJ1-5,CAISESAGSQPQHF
TRBV30,TRBJ1-1,CGVGHYMRTEAFF
TRBV10-2,TRBJ2-7,CASRDSGREDEQYF
TRBV12-3/TRBV12-4,TRBJ2-1,CASNPGTDYNEQFF
TRBV10-3,TRBJ2-7,CAISEFTGVPYEQYF
TRBV5-6,TRBJ2-7,CASSLEPDERYF
TRBV6-2/TRBV6-3,TRBJ2-3,CASGRRQGESDTQYF
TRBV6-1,TRBJ1-5,CTSVGPGGSQPQHF
TRBV6-2/TRBV6-3,TRBJ2-7,CARRPPVRYEQYF
TRBV6-5,TRBJ2-2,CASRRKGAGPVELFF
TRBV5-6,TRBJ2-7,CASSLAAGVVQYF
TRBV5-1,TRBJ2-7,CASSLEGLEQYF
TRBV12-3/TRBV12-4,TRBJ2-7,CASSSPPHYEQYF
TRBV6-2/TRBV6-3,TRBJ2-2,CASSRLVRVNTGELFF
TRBV5-8,TRBJ1-1,CASSGRVRNTEAFF
TRBV24-1,TRBJ2-1,CATGRDRVDEQFF
TRBV7-8,TRBJ2-2,CASSLGRGRSTGELFF